The T cell receptor beta chain described here comes from a study of tumor-infiltrating lymphocytes in localized non-small cell lung cancer. Study context: Several tumor histologies, both smoking statuses, and some post-neoadjuvant chemotherapy samples were included.

Of note for this clone: Its specificity is unknown.

V lost 3 bases and J 9 bases, leaving 18 bases between the germline ends. CDR1 is MNHEY and CDR2 is SMNVEV in the germline V gene (reference sequence). The CDR3 length is 16 residues. The repertoire was sequenced with immunoSEQ multiplex PCR; TCRdb's copy has only in-frame clones and lacks some. Altogether just under 30,000 clones are present, over 75% being singletons, with the ten largest covering under 2.5%. Broader study findings: Available tissue quantity limited TCR sequencing to a patient subset. Technical variation could not be separated from intratumor heterogeneity here.

The sequenced sample consisted of lung tumor tissue. The clonotype was recovered from a human donor with non-small cell lung cancer. The chain is built from TRBV27 and TRBJ1-6, with a possible D match to TRBD1 (6 bases). The CDR3 protein is CASSFRKGQSVSPLHF. In DNA, the CDR3 is TGTGCCAGCAGTTTTCGTAAGGGACAATCTGTTTCACCCCTCCACTTT.